This entry lists 31 T cell receptor beta chains sequenced from one sample in a study of blood T cell repertoires in COVID-19. Clones were read by immunoSEQ multiplex PCR, and TCRdb kept only the in-frame ones, dropping some. Of 200,000 to 250,000 clones listed, around 90% are singletons. Specimen: PBMCs or T cells enriched from blood (not recorded which). These receptors originate from a man between 25 and 39 years old who had recovered from COVID-19.

The chain uses TRBV28 and TRBJ2-3; TRBD2 aligns across 13 bases. Germline loops: CDR1 MDHEN, CDR2 SYDVKM. The CDR3 consists of 16 residues. Trimming cost V 5 bases and J 5 bases; bases outside gene matches: 7. The CDR3 spells CASSDGTSGIQDTQYF. The CDR3 coding sequence is TGTGCCAGCAGTGATGGGACTAGCGGGATACAAGATACGCAGTATTTT.

The chain has TRBV24-1 and TRBJ2-7; TRBD1 agrees at 9 bases. V dropped 6 bases and J dropped 2; count of bases not matched to a gene: 4. The CDR3 runs to 14 residues. The germline V gene encodes CDR1 KGHDR and CDR2 SFDVKD. Here the CDR3 DNA reads TGTGCCACCAGTCCCGGACAGGGGACCTACGAGCAGTACTTC. This sequence encodes CATSPGQGTYEQYF.

This rearrangement joins TRBV3-1 (or the pseudogene TRBV3-2) to TRBJ1-1; no reliable D call. This CDR3 comprises 17 residues. Trimming removed 2 bases from V and 1 base from J, with 17 bases in between. CDR1 LGHDT and CDR2 YNNKEL come from the germline V gene (reference sequence). The CDR3 region has the DNA TGTGCCAGCAGCCAAAACCGAGTAGAGGTTAAGAACACTGAAGCTTTCTTT. It encodes CASSQNRVEVKNTEAFF.

The chain has TRBV5-4 and TRBJ1-2, with TRBD1 identical over 9 bases. Germline trimming cut 3 bases from V and 4 bases from J; bases unmatched to any gene: 10. Germline V gene sequence: CDR1 SGHNT, CDR2 YYREEE (reference sequence). The CDR3 has 16 residues. This chain's CDR3 is CASSYGTGRDSYGYTF. The CDR3 DNA reads TGTGCCAGCAGCTACGGGACAGGGAGGGATAGCTATGGCTACACCTTC.

The J gene is TRBJ2-7, the V gene TRBV7-2; 10 positions match TRBD2. The J segment lost 7 bases and the V segment lost 5 bases, leaving 17 bases of the junction unmatched. This CDR3 is 17 amino acids long. Germline V lookup: CDR1 SGHTA, CDR2 FQGNSA. This CDR3 is CASSPGYLAGVDGEQYF. CDR3 DNA sequence: TGTGCCAGCAGCCCCGGGTATCTAGCGGGGGTGGATGGGGAGCAGTACTTC.

The chain links TRBV27 to TRBJ1-6; TRBD1 is a possible D gene (5 bases). The CDR3 totals 14 residues. Trimming shortened V by 7 bases and J by 5 bases, and 12 bases separated the two germline ends. Germline V gene sequence: CDR1 MNHEY, CDR2 SMNVEV (reference sequence). CDR3 sequence (DNA): TGTGCCAGCAAGCCGCAGGGCCATAATTCACCCCTCCACTTT. Residues: CASKPQGHNSPLHF.

This chain links TRBV5-5 with TRBJ1-3, with a weak D call TRBD1 (6 bases). Looked up from germline, CDR1 is SGHKS and CDR2 is YYEKEE (reference sequence). The germline V and J ends were trimmed by 5 bases and 0 bases, with 15 bases remaining between them. The CDR3 is 16 residues long. CDR3 in DNA: TGTGCCAGCAGTCTCGGACAGCCGAGCTCTGGAAACACCATATATTTT. This encodes CASSLGQPSSGNTIYF.

The chain is built from TRBV29-1 and TRBJ1-1; D is perhaps TRBD1 (5 bases). The CDR3 is made up of 13 amino acids. V was trimmed by 4 bases and J by 1 base, leaving 10 bases between them. Germline CDR1 SQVTM, CDR2 ANQGSEA. The CDR3 nucleotides read TGCAGCGTTGTAAGGGGCTCGAACACTGAAGCTTTCTTT. Translation: CSVVRGSNTEAFF.

The chain is built from TRBV30 and TRBJ2-1; D is uncertain. The CDR3 is 11 amino acids. The germline V gene encodes CDR1 GTSNPN and CDR2 SVGIG (reference sequence). The V end was cut by 4 bases, the J end by 4 bases, with 5 bases between. The CDR3 loop reads CAWTEYNEQFF. The CDR3 bases are TGTGCCTGGACCGAGTACAATGAGCAGTTCTTC.

The chain recombines TRBV11-3 with TRBJ2-3; 7 nucleotides align to TRBD2. CDR1 is SGHNT, CDR2 YENEEA, per germline. The length of the CDR3 is 15 residues. J lost 2 bases, V lost 5 bases, and 7 bases had no gene match. As DNA, the CDR3 is TGTGCCAGCAGCCTAAAGCGGGGTCCCACAGATACGCAGTATTTT. Its translation is CASSLKRGPTDTQYF.

V usage is TRBV4-3 and J usage is TRBJ2-4; a weak D match, TRBD2 (6 bases). The CDR3 runs 15 residues. CDR1 is LGHNA and CDR2 is YSLEER in the germline V gene. Deletions cut 5 bases from V and 7 bases from J, with 18 bases between. CDR3: CASSDGGAPGNIQYF. In DNA form, the CDR3 reads TGCGCCAGCAGCGATGGAGGGGCGCCTGGGAACATTCAGTACTTC.

Of note for this clone: Within the sample, other DNA sequences also encode this same CDR3. The chain is built from TRBV5-1 and TRBJ2-3; 8 bases match TRBD1. Germline assignment: CDR1 SGHRS and CDR2 YFSETQ. The CDR3 covers 14 residues. Trimming at V came to 7 bases and at J to 1 base, leaving 5 bases not matched to a gene. CDR3 DNA: TGCGCCAGCTCCCCAGGGGGCCGCACAGATACGCAGTATTTT. Translated: CASSPGGRTDTQYF.

J is TRBJ2-7 and V is TRBV30, with 14 positions matching TRBD2. The CDR3 runs 14 residues. Looked up from germline, CDR1 is GTSNPN and CDR2 is SVGIG (reference sequence). J gave up 4 bases and V 4 bases, and 3 bases lay outside the gene matches. The CDR3 nucleotides are TGTGCCTGGACCAGGACTAGCGGGGGGTACGAGCAGTACTTC. Translating gives CAWTRTSGGYEQYF. Full variable domain (remainder filled in from reference TRBV30 and TRBJ2-7): SQTIHQWPATLVQPVGSPLSLECTVEGTSNPNLYWYRQAAGRGLQLLFYSVGIGQISSEVPQNLSASRPQDRQFILSSKKLLLSDSGFYLCAWTRTSGGYEQYFGPGTRLTVT.

This chain joins TRBV19 and TRBJ2-4; 12 bases map to TRBD1. This CDR3 has 14 amino acids. V lost 4 bases to trimming and J lost 6 bases; unmatched junction nucleotides: 1. Germline V lookup: CDR1 LNHDA, CDR2 SQIVND (reference sequence). CDR3 DNA sequence: TGTGCCAGTAGTACGGGACAGGGGGCAAACATTCAGTACTTC. Protein: CASSTGQGANIQYF.

This clone was observed once. This chain joins TRBV10-3 and TRBJ2-4, with TRBD1 matching over 8 bases. The CDR3 contains 18 residues. J was trimmed by 3 bases and V by 4 bases; bases with no gene match: 14. CDR1 and CDR2 from the germline V gene are ENHRY and SYGVKD. The CDR3 DNA is TGTGCCATCAGTGGGGATTCCGGGACAGGCGTTGACAAAAACATTCAGTACTTC. Protein sequence: CAISGDSGTGVDKNIQYF.

This clone was counted a single time. This chain uses TRBV19 with TRBJ1-1; D is undetermined. V was clipped by 3 bases and J by 0 bases, with 5 bases between them. This CDR3 spans 13 amino acids. Per germline, CDR1 LNHDA and CDR2 SQIVND (reference sequence). In DNA, the CDR3 is TGTGCCAGTAGTATTTATATGAACACTGAAGCTTTCTTT. Translation: CASSIYMNTEAFF.

The genes are TRBV18 and TRBJ1-5, with D tentatively TRBD1 (6 bases). V was trimmed by 2 bases and J by 6 bases, leaving 11 bases between them. The CDR3 length is 14 residues. The germline CDR1 and CDR2 sequences are KGHSH and LQKENI. CDR3 residues: CASSPGGAGQPQHF. The CDR3 coding sequence is TGTGCCAGCTCACCAGGGGGCGCAGGTCAGCCCCAGCATTTT. Looking up the rest from reference TRBV18 and TRBJ1-5 gives the full variable domain: NAGVMQNPRHLVRRRGQEARLRCSPMKGHSHVYWYRQLPEEGLKFMVYLQKENIIDESGMPKERFSAEFPKEGPSILRIQQVVRGDSAAYFCASSPGGAGQPQHFGDGTRLSIL.

CDR3 loop: CASSRGQGAHNSPLHF. CDR3 coding DNA: TGTGCCAGCTCCCGGGGACAGGGGGCGCATAATTCACCCCTCCACTTT. J is TRBJ1-6 and V is TRBV18; 12 nucleotides align to TRBD1. CDR3 length equals 16 residues. V was pared by 6 bases and J by 5 bases, with 5 bases of the junction left unmatched. Germline V gene data show CDR1 as KGHSH and CDR2 as LQKENI.

This sequence joins TRBV5-1 and TRBJ1-1; unclear D gene. Trimming took off 0 bases at V and 5 bases at J, with 8 bases between the two ends. From germline, CDR1 is SGHRS and CDR2 YFSETQ. The CDR3 length is 13 residues. This CDR3 reads CASSLGSGTEAFF. CDR3 in DNA: TGCGCCAGCAGCTTGGGGTCGGGTACTGAAGCTTTCTTT.

The gene calls are TRBV5-1 and TRBJ1-4, with D possibly being TRBD1 (5 bases). CDR1 SGHRS and CDR2 YFSETQ come from the germline V gene. The CDR3 runs to 15 residues. V lost 3 bases and J lost 3, with 12 bases in between. The CDR3 sequence: CASSYEGASNEKLFF. The DNA of the CDR3 is TGCGCCAGCAGCTATGAAGGGGCTTCTAATGAAAAACTGTTTTTT.

The rearrangement joins TRBV7-8 to TRBJ2-1; 8 nucleotides match TRBD1. The CDR3 totals 16 residues. Germline lookup yields CDR1 SGHVS and CDR2 FQNEAQ. The ends lost 5 bases at V and 0 bases at J; junction bases unmatched: 6. DNA of the CDR3: TGTGCCAGCAGCCCTCGGGACAGGAGCTCCTACAATGAGCAGTTCTTC. The encoded protein is CASSPRDRSSYNEQFF. Complete variable domain (other parts from reference TRBV7-8 and TRBJ2-1): GAGVSQSPRYKVAKRGQDVALRCDPISGHVSLFWYQQALGQGPEFLTYFQNEAQLDKSGLPSDRFFAERPEGSVSTLKIQRTQQEDSAVYLCASSPRDRSSYNEQFFGPGTRLTVL.

This rearrangement joins TRBV4-1 to TRBJ2-7, with TRBD1 identical over 9 bases. V trimming: 4 bases; J trimming: 3 bases; junction bases outside the gene matches: 7. CDR1 and CDR2 (germline): MGHRA, YSYEKL. CDR3 size: 15 residues. CDR3 nucleotides: TGCGCCAGCAGCCTCGGACAGGGGCCTGTCTACGAGCAGTACTTC. It specifies CASSLGQGPVYEQYF.

The rearrangement uses TRBV29-1 and TRBJ2-1; 11 nucleotides line up with TRBD2. The V gene's germline CDR1 is SQVTM and CDR2 ANQGSEA. The CDR3 sequence is 19 residues long. The V gene end was trimmed by 7 bases and the J gene end by 4 bases; junction bases not matched to a gene: 21. CDR3 sequence (DNA): TGCAGCGCAGACCCGGGACTAGCGGCCGGTTTGCTGAGATACAATGAGCAGTTCTTC. This codes for CSADPGLAAGLLRYNEQFF.

The table lists this clone with a count of one. This chain joins TRBV28 and TRBJ1-1, with TRBD1 identical over 7 bases. The CDR3 has 15 amino acids. V lost 6 bases to trimming and J lost 0 bases; unmatched junction nucleotides: 7. Per germline, CDR1 MDHEN and CDR2 SYDVKM. The CDR3, as DNA: TGTGCCAGCAGCCCCCCAGACAGGGTGAACACTGAAGCTTTCTTT. Translation: CASSPPDRVNTEAFF.

This clone was found once. The chain couples TRBV21-1 to TRBJ2-1; the D call TRBD2 from the table was never checked on the DNA. TRBV21-1 constitutes a pseudogene. The CDR3 covers 18 residues. CDR3 coding DNA: TGTGCCAGCAGCTACACAGGGGATAACCCTAGCGGGAGTTCTGAGCAGTTCTTC. It translates to CASSYTGDNPSGSSEQFF.

The gene calls are TRBV21-1 and TRBJ2-7; TRBD2, the table's D call, lacks a check against the DNA. TRBV21-1 is recorded as a pseudogene. The CDR3 sequence is 11 residues long. The CDR3 DNA reads as TGTGCCCCAGCAGCGGGGGTAGGGCAGTACTTC. Protein product: CAPAAGVGQYF.

The chain has TRBV5-1 and TRBJ2-1; 9 bases match TRBD1. J gave up 8 bases and V 4 bases, and 4 bases lay outside the gene matches. CDR1 and CDR2 from the germline V gene are SGHRS and YFSETQ. The CDR3 contains 13 residues. CDR3 amino acids: CASSLGQGYEQFF. For the CDR3, the DNA is TGCGCCAGCAGCCTGGGACAGGGTTATGAGCAGTTCTTC.

J is TRBJ2-3 and V is TRBV7-8; 9 bases align to TRBD2. CDR1 is SGHVS, CDR2 FQNEAQ, per germline. V trimming: 0 bases; J trimming: 4 bases; junction bases outside the gene matches: 11. The CDR3 extends over 18 amino acids. The CDR3 sequence is CASSLARLAGRGADTQYF. The CDR3 nucleotides read TGTGCCAGCAGCTTAGCGCGGCTAGCGGGACGGGGGGCAGATACGCAGTATTTT.

The CDR3: CASSFRDTYNEQFF. The DNA of the CDR3 is TGTGCCAGCAGCTTCAGAGACACTTACAATGAGCAGTTCTTC. The V call is TRBV7-8, the J call TRBJ2-1; D unclear. Germline values: CDR1 SGHVS, CDR2 FQNEAQ. Trimming left V 3 bases short and J 4 bases short, with 10 bases between. This CDR3 has 14 residues.

The chain is built from TRBV10-2 and TRBJ2-2; TRBD1 agrees at 9 bases. Trimming at V came to 6 bases and at J to 4 bases, leaving 0 bases not matched to a gene. CDR3 size: 13 residues. In germline, CDR1 is WSHSY, CDR2 SAAADI. In nucleotides, the CDR3 is TGCGCCAGCAGGACAGGGGGCACCGGGGAGCTGTTTTTT. Its protein is CASRTGGTGELFF.

The chain recombines TRBV30 with TRBJ2-7; TRBD1 aligns across 7 bases. There are 14 residues in the CDR3. Germline CDR1 is GTSNPN and CDR2 is SVGIG (reference sequence). Germline trimming cut 2 bases from V and 2 bases from J; bases unmatched to any gene: 6. CDR3: CAWSLGQPTYEQYF. CDR3 sequence (DNA): TGTGCCTGGAGTTTGGGACAGCCGACCTACGAGCAGTACTTC.